This TCR beta chain is drawn from a study of blood T cell repertoires in COVID-19. Study processing details: Reference gene primers were amplified, and this amplification served to estimate nucleated cell counts. The method was immunoSEQ multiplex PCR; TCRdb's version includes in-frame clones alone and lacks a portion of them. V, J and clone size derive from that table, while D and trimming were established from the DNA sequence. The table shows about 260,000 clones, with roughly nine tenths occurring only once. CDR1 and CDR2 (germline): LGHDT, YNNKEL (reference sequence). The J segment lost 4 bases and the V segment lost 3 bases, leaving 5 bases of the junction unmatched. CDR3 size: 15 residues.

The chain combines TRBV3-1 (or the pseudogene TRBV3-2) with TRBJ2-5, with 10 bases that match TRBD1. The sample taken for sequencing was peripheral blood. This sequence was found in a woman between 45 and 60 years old who had recovered from COVID-19. CDR3: CASSHRQGAVETQYF. CDR3 coding DNA: TGTGCCAGCAGCCACAGACAGGGGGCTGTAGAGACCCAGTACTTC.